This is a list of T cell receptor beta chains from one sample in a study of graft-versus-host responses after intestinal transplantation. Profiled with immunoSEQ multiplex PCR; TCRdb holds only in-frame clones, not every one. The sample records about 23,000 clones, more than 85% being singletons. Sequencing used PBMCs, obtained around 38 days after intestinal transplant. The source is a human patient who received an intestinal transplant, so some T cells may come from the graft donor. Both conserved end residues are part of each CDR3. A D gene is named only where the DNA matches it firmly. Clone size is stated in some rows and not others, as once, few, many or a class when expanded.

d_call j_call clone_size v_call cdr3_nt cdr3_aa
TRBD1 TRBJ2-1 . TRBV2 TGTGCCAGCAGCCGACAGGGTGAGTACAATGAGCAGTTCTTC CASSRQGEYNEQFF
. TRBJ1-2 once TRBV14 TGTGCCAGCAGCAGGAAAGCCTACTATGGCTACACCTTC CASSRKAYYGYTF
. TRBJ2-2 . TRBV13 TGTGCCAGCAGCTCACAACGTTCGGGCGAACGGAACGGGGAGCTGTTTTTT CASSSQRSGERNGELFF
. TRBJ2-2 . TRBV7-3 TGTGCCAGCAGCTTAGGGCTAGCTCCCGGGGAGCTGTTTTTT CASSLGLAPGELFF
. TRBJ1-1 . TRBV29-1 TGCAGCGTGCTGTCAGGGACTGAAGCTTTCTTT CSVLSGTEAFF
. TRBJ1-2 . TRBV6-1 TGTGCCAGCAGTCCCGGGACGGGTAACTATGGCTACACCTTC CASSPGTGNYGYTF
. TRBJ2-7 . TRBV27 TGTGCCAGCAGTGGGATCTCCTACGAGCAGTACTTC CASSGISYEQYF
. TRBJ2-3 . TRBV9 TGTGCCAGCAGCGTAGGACTCGGGACGGGAGATACGCAGTATTTT CASSVGLGTGDTQYF
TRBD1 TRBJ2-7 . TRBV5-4 TGTGCCAGCAGCTGGAGACAGGGGTATTCCTACGAGCAGTACTTC CASSWRQGYSYEQYF
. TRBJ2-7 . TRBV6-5 TGTGCCAGCGGGACTCTTACCTACGAGCAGTACTTC CASGTLTYEQYF
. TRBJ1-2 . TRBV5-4 TGTGCCAGCAGCGACGGACAGAGATATGGCTACACCTTC CASSDGQRYGYTF
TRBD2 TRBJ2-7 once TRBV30 TGTGCCTGGAGAGGACTAGTTCCCTACGAGCAGTACTTC CAWRGLVPYEQYF
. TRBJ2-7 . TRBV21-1 TGTGCCAGCAGCAACGGGAGAGAACGCGAGCAGTACTTC CASSNGREREQYF
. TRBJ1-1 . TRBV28 TGTGCCAGCAGTTTATTCAGACAAAACACTGAAGCTTTCTTT CASSLFRQNTEAFF